This entry is about one T cell receptor (beta chain). Its specificity is unknown. The entry originates in a study of vaccination effects on CD4 cells after COVID-19. Expansion with viral peptide pools was applied to antigen-specific CD4+ T cells by the ViraFEST assay prior to sequencing. Isolating CD4+ T cells followed about 10 days of culture. Negative nucleocapsid antibody tests before and after vaccination confirmed no previous SARS-CoV-2 infection. Wells of a few million PBMC each were grown with about 9.5 IU/ml IL-2 and about 9.7 ug/ml peptides. Replacing half the medium with IL-2 medium was done on days 3 and 7. This CDR3 region has 18 residues. J was trimmed by 4 bases and V by 1 base; bases with no gene match: 15. The V gene's germline CDR1 is LNHDA and CDR2 SQIVND (reference sequence). Study conclusions and caveats: Missing from the study were early post-infection timepoints, and its convalescent patients were few.

Assay used: immunoSEQ multiplex PCR; TCRdb lists only in-frame clones, some missing. The repertoire consists of under 80,000 clones, with approximately 81% occurring once and the leading ten covering more than 1.5%. The sample was CD4+ T cells from PBMCs cultured with HCoV-229E spike peptides, taken before COVID-19 vaccination. The V gene is TRBV19, the J gene TRBJ1-1; 7 nucleotides match TRBD1. This TCR was recovered from a human donor who received a COVID-19 vaccine. Here the CDR3 reads CASSIAPADRAYGTEAFF. As DNA, the CDR3 is TGTGCCAGTAGTATAGCCCCGGCCGACAGGGCCTATGGCACTGAAGCTTTCTTT.